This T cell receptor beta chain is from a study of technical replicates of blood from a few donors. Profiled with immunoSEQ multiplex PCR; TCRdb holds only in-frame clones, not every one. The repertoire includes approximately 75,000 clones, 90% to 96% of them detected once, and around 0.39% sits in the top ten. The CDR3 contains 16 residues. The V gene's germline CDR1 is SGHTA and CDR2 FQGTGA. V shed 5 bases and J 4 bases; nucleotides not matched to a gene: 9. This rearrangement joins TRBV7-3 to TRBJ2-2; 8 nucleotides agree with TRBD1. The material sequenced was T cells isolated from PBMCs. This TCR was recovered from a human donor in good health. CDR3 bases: TGTGCCAGCAGCCTCTTTGCAGGGGGCCTCACCGGGGAGCTGTTTTTT. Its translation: CASSLFAGGLTGELFF.